The 23 T cell receptor beta chains listed next were all sequenced from one sample in a study of T-cell memory formation after mild COVID-19. TCRdb redid the calling of the 5' RACE reads with MiXCR, one entry per CDR3 protein. Of over 130,000 distinct CDR3 sequences listed, roughly 13% were seen once; the top ten hold about 27%. Sequencing input: PBMCs or a T cell subset sorted from them (not recorded which). Source of these receptors: an adult woman who had mild COVID-19 (a few samples of this study predate the infection). Cell type and time point are not known.

A few counts support this clonotype. The chain has TRBV12-3 or TRBV12-4 and TRBJ2-3; the match to TRBD1 covers 7 bases. The V gene end was trimmed by 5 bases and the J gene end by 4 bases; junction bases not matched to a gene: 0. The CDR3 has 12 residues. The CDR3 DNA sequence: TGTGCCAGCAGTCAGGGGGCAGATACGCAGTATTTT. Protein product: CASSQGADTQYF.

This clonotype was seen at least ten times. The rearrangement joins TRBV13 to TRBJ2-5, with 11 nucleotides matching TRBD2. The CDR3 sequence is 16 residues long. Germline CDR1 and CDR2: PRHDT and FYEKMQ (reference sequence). J was trimmed by 2 bases and V by 4 bases; bases with no gene match: 6. In nucleotides, the CDR3 is TGTGCCAGCAGCTCTACTAGCGGGGGTACTCAAGAGACCCAGTACTTC. Its translation: CASSSTSGGTQETQYF.

The chain links TRBV7-9 to TRBJ2-1; D possibly uses TRBD1 or TRBD2 (5 bases each). Trimming pared 5 bases from V and 9 bases from J, leaving 5 bases between. CDR1 and CDR2 from the germline V gene are SEHNR and FQNEAQ (reference sequence). This CDR3 is 10 amino acids long. The CDR3 bases are TGTGCCAGCAGCGGGGGTGAGCAGTTCTTC. Translating it yields CASSGGEQFF.

This clonotype was observed a few times. The chain joins TRBV12-3 or TRBV12-4 to TRBJ1-1, with D hard to call. The CDR3 runs to 12 residues. V lost 7 bases and J 5 bases, leaving 11 bases between the germline ends. CDR3 in DNA: TGTGCCAGCACTCACTCAATTACTGAAGCTTTCTTT. As protein: CASTHSITEAFF.

The table lists this clonotype with many counts. This chain connects TRBV7-8 to TRBJ2-1, with 8 nucleotides matching TRBD2. The germline gives CDR1 SGHVS, CDR2 FQNEAQ. After removal of 4 bases from V and 3 bases from J, the junction contained 8 bases not matched to a gene. This CDR3 has 16 amino acids. The CDR3 reads CASSSAGLDLYNEQFF. CDR3 bases: TGTGCCAGCAGCTCAGCGGGACTAGATCTCTACAATGAGCAGTTCTTC.

The V call is TRBV29-1, the J call TRBJ1-2; D is unclear. Germline V gives CDR1 SQVTM, CDR2 ANQGSEA. The CDR3 has 12 residues. Trimming took off 3 bases at V and 4 bases at J, with 9 bases between the two ends. In DNA, the CDR3 is TGCAGCGTTGAGACTGAACCCTATGGCTACACCTTC. It yields the protein CSVETEPYGYTF. The variable domain in full, completed from reference TRBV29-1 and TRBJ1-2, reads SAVISQKPSRDICQRGTSLTIQCQVDSQVTMMFWYRQQPGQSLTLIATANQGSEATYESGFVIDKFPISRPNLTFSTLTVSNMSPEDSSIYLCSVETEPYGYTFGSGTRLTVV.

The chain is built from TRBV4-2 and TRBJ2-5; D gene ambiguous. Trimming removed 3 bases at V and 4 bases at J, with 9 bases between. Germline loops: CDR1 LGHNA, CDR2 YNFKEQ. This CDR3 comprises 13 residues. CDR3 loop: CASSHVVLETQYF. In DNA form, the CDR3 reads TGTGCCAGCAGCCACGTCGTTCTAGAGACCCAGTACTTC.

The chain employs TRBV24-1 and TRBJ2-1; weak D call: TRBD1 (6 bases). With 7 bases removed from V and 4 bases from J, the gap between germline ends came to 10 bases. Germline lookup yields CDR1 KGHDR and CDR2 SFDVKD. CDR3 length equals 13 residues. The DNA of the CDR3 is TGTGCCACCAGGGAGACAGGATACAATGAGCAGTTCTTC. Protein product: CATRETGYNEQFF.

This clonotype has more than one count but fewer than ten. The chain carries TRBV4-1 and TRBJ1-5; D unclear. This CDR3 has 15 amino acids. Trimming took off 1 base at V and 1 base at J, with 8 bases between the two ends. Germline assignment: CDR1 MGHRA and CDR2 YSYEKL. CDR3 nucleotides: TGCGCCAGCAGCCAAGTATCCGGGAGCAATCAGCCCCAGCATTTT. Protein product: CASSQVSGSNQPQHF.

This clonotype was picked up a small number of times. The chain is built from TRBV29-1 and TRBJ2-7; 7 bases agree with TRBD1. Germline lookup yields CDR1 SQVTM and CDR2 ANQGSEA. This CDR3 contains 13 residues. The V gene end was trimmed by 6 bases and the J gene end by 2 bases; junction bases not matched to a gene: 7. CDR3 in amino acids: CSVRTGRTYEQYF. In DNA, the CDR3 is TGCAGCGTCCGGACAGGTAGGACCTACGAGCAGTACTTC.

This clonotype has ten or more counts. V gene TRBV29-1 combines with J gene TRBJ2-7, with D unresolved. CDR3 length: 10 residues. Germline-derived CDR1 and CDR2 are SQVTM and ANQGSEA. V was clipped by 4 bases and J by 7 bases, with 8 bases between them. This CDR3 reads CSVGVDEQYF. The CDR3, as DNA: TGCAGCGTTGGGGTTGATGAGCAGTACTTC.

This clonotype was seen many times. This chain uses TRBV5-1 with TRBJ2-1; D unclear. The CDR3 sequence is 14 residues long. V lost 0 bases and J lost 3, with 7 bases in between. CDR1 is SGHRS, CDR2 YFSETQ, per germline. The CDR3 sequence: CASSLVQNYNEQFF. Written as DNA, the CDR3 is TGCGCCAGCAGCTTGGTGCAAAACTACAATGAGCAGTTCTTC.

This clonotype was seen more than once but under ten times. The J gene is TRBJ2-7, the V gene TRBV20-1; D not resolved. V shed 3 bases and J shed 2 bases, with 8 bases lying between them. This CDR3 contains 12 residues. Germline V CDR1 and CDR2: DFQATT, SNEGSKA (reference sequence). CDR3 DNA sequence: TGCAGTGCTAGTGGGCTGGCCTACGAGCAGTACTTC. Protein product: CSASGLAYEQYF.

V is TRBV7-8 and J is TRBJ2-3, with 10 bases that match TRBD2. V dropped 2 bases and J dropped 2; count of bases not matched to a gene: 10. In germline, CDR1 is SGHVS, CDR2 FQNEAQ. The CDR3 is 18 residues long. CDR3 in DNA: TGTGCCAGCAGCTTACCGGAAGGGACTAGCGAGGCCACAGATACGCAGTATTTT. As protein: CASSLPEGTSEATDTQYF. Full variable domain (rest looked up from reference TRBV7-8 and TRBJ2-3): GAGVSQSPRYKVAKRGQDVALRCDPISGHVSLFWYQQALGQGPEFLTYFQNEAQLDKSGLPSDRFFAERPEGSVSTLKIQRTQQEDSAVYLCASSLPEGTSEATDTQYFGPGTRLTVL.

V is TRBV12-3 or TRBV12-4 and J is TRBJ2-7, with TRBD1 matching over 10 bases. J was trimmed by 5 bases and V by 2 bases; bases with no gene match: 6. The length of the CDR3 is 15 residues. The CDR3 bases are TGTGCCAGCAGTTTAATTGGACAGGGGGGCAACGAGCAGTACTTC. It is translated as CASSLIGQGGNEQYF.

The chain's CDR3 is CASSYSALHNEQFF. DNA of the CDR3: TGTGCCAGCAGTTACTCAGCACTCCACAATGAGCAGTTCTTC. The chain uses TRBV6-5 and TRBJ2-1; D is uncertain. Germline V CDR1 and CDR2: MNHEY, SVGAGI. Between the trimmed V and J ends, which lost 0 bases and 5 bases, there was a span of 8 bases. The CDR3 is 14 residues long.

This clonotype has just a few counts. The V gene is TRBV6-2 or TRBV6-3, the J gene TRBJ2-7; either TRBD1 or TRBD2 may supply D (5 bases each). The length of the CDR3 is 12 residues. CDR1 MNHEY and CDR2 SVGEGT come from the germline V gene. V was cut by 6 bases and J by 7 bases, with 13 bases left in between. The CDR3 loop is CASRPQGEEQYF. CDR3 nucleotides: TGTGCCAGCAGACCCCAGGGAGAGGAGCAGTACTTC.

V gene TRBV11-2 combines with J gene TRBJ2-1, with 7 bases aligning to TRBD2. The J segment lost 0 bases and the V segment lost 5 bases, leaving 10 bases of the junction unmatched. The CDR3 sequence is 17 residues long. The germline V gene encodes CDR1 SGHAT and CDR2 FQNNGV. CDR3 in amino acids: CASSRPRAGISYNEQFF. DNA of the CDR3: TGTGCCAGCAGCCGCCCCCGAGCGGGGATCTCCTACAATGAGCAGTTCTTC.

This chain uses TRBV4-3 with TRBJ1-1; no clear D. The CDR3 length is 15 residues. The V end was cut by 3 bases, the J end by 1 base, with 12 bases between. The germline V gene has CDR1 LGHNA and CDR2 YSLEER. CDR3 DNA sequence: TGCGCCAGCAGCCAGCTAAGAGAGGGGAACACTGAAGCTTTCTTT. Its translation is CASSQLREGNTEAFF.

This sequence joins TRBV20-1 and TRBJ2-3; D is unclear. The CDR3 length is 9 residues. CDR1 and CDR2 from the germline V gene are DFQATT and SNEGSKA (reference sequence). Trimming pared 0 bases from V and 8 bases from J, leaving 0 bases between. The CDR3 coding sequence is TGCAGTGCTAGAGATACGCAGTATTTT. It codes for CSARDTQYF.

V usage is TRBV19 and J usage is TRBJ2-1, with D possibly matching TRBD1 (5 bases). Between the trimmed V and J ends, which lost 2 bases and 7 bases, there was a span of 9 bases. Germline CDR1 is LNHDA and CDR2 is SQIVND (reference sequence). The CDR3 length is 13 residues. DNA of the CDR3: TGTGCCAGTAGTATAAGTCAGGGAAATGAGCAGTTCTTC. Its protein product is CASSISQGNEQFF.

This clonotype was observed a few times. The chain uses TRBV12-3 or TRBV12-4 and TRBJ2-5, with 8 bases identical to TRBD2. V trimming: 5 bases; J trimming: 5 bases; junction bases outside the gene matches: 7. The CDR3 length is 14 residues. The CDR3 here is CASSPSGGEETQYF. The DNA of the CDR3 is TGTGCCAGCAGTCCGAGCGGGGGTGAGGAGACCCAGTACTTC.

This chain joins TRBV29-1 and TRBJ2-1; 8 nucleotides line up with TRBD1. The germline gives CDR1 SQVTM, CDR2 ANQGSEA. After removal of 7 bases from V and 4 bases from J, the junction contained 9 bases not matched to a gene. The length of the CDR3 is 14 residues. CDR3 DNA: TGCAGCGCCAGGGGGCCGGCTATATACAATGAGCAGTTCTTC. It translates to CSARGPAIYNEQFF.